Following are 32 T cell receptor beta chains from one sample sequenced in a study of CD8+ T cells in alopecia areata. CD4, CD8alpha, NKG2D, NKG2ACE and other markers were used to sort pooled cutaneous lymph node cells. The sequencing template was cDNA reverse transcribed from extracted RNA. TCRdb keeps only in-frame clones here, not all; method: immunoSEQ multiplex PCR. The sample yields about 270,000 clones, without any singletons. Sequencing was performed on CD4+ T cells sorted from a lymph node. The source is a C3H/HeJ mouse with alopecia areata. This line is of MHC haplotype H2-k.

This clone was found a few times. Germline and genes here are mouse. The read is 3 residues too short to cover the CDR3 end, so that end is filled in from the germline J gene. The chain links TRBV1 to TRBJ1-6, with no clear D. TRBJ1-6 is classed as an ORF, of uncertain function. Germline V gene data show CDR1 as NSQYPW and CDR2 as LRSPGD (reference sequence). Trimming removed 1 base from V and 0 bases from J, with 7 bases in between. CDR3 length: 16 amino acids. The DNA read from the CDR3 is TGCACCTGCAGTGCAGCCAGCGGTTCCTATAATTCGCCC. Its translation is CTCSAASGSYNSP. Given in full, the CDR3 is CTCSAASGSYNSPLYF.

This clone was observed a few times. Here the gene names and germline are mouse. Other DNA sequences in this specimen translate into the identical CDR3. This CDR3 is CASSDARHANTEVFF. CDR3 DNA, as far as it was read: TGTGCCAGCAGTGATGCACGACACGCAAACACA. The chain carries TRBV13-1 and TRBJ1-1; no clear D gene. Coverage ceases 4 residues before the CDR3 finishes, and the germline J gene fills in the end. The CDR3 loop spans 15 amino acids. Germline CDR1 NSHNY, CDR2 SYGAGN. V was cut by 0 bases and J by 0 bases, with 9 bases left in between.

This clone was detected only a few times. Genes and germline are mouse. The CDR3 end falls 3 residues outside the read, so it is completed with the germline J gene. V is TRBV5 and J is TRBJ1-6, with 7 positions matching TRBD1. TRBJ1-6 is labeled an ORF, and its function is uncertain. This CDR3 is built from 16 residues. V shed 0 bases, J shed 4 bases, and the junction held 3 bases outside the gene matches. The germline gives CDR1 LGHNA, CDR2 YNLKQL (reference sequence). The DNA read from the CDR3 is TGTGCCAGCAGCCAAGAAGCGACAGGGTATAATTCGCCC. This codes for CASSQEATGYNSP. From start to end, the CDR3 is CASSQEATGYNSPLYF.

This clone was seen a few times. The germline and genes are mouse ones. Read coverage stops 4 residues before the CDR3 terminus; the germline J gene supplies the remainder. The chain combines TRBV29 with TRBJ1-1; possibly TRBD1 for D (6 bases). Germline V gene lookup returns CDR1 MSHET and CDR2 SYDVDS. The CDR3 length is 12 residues. The covered CDR3 bases are TGTGCTAGCAGTTTTGGAGGGGGA. Translation: CASSFGGG. The CDR3 in full is CASSFGGGEVFF.

Remarks on this clone: All gene names here are mouse names. The read stops 3 residues short of the end of the CDR3; the missing end is completed from the germline J gene. The chain is built from TRBV5 and TRBJ1-6; no firm D call. Being an ORF, TRBJ1-6 has a function that is uncertain. In germline, CDR1 is LGHNA, CDR2 YNLKQL (reference sequence). V was trimmed by 5 bases and J by 4 bases, leaving 3 bases between them. The length of the CDR3 is 12 residues. The CDR3 here is CASSMYNSPLYF. CDR3 DNA, as far as it was read: TGTGCCAGCAGCATGTATAATTCGCCC.

This clone has more than one count but fewer than ten. Mouse gene names apply. Read data end 4 residues before the CDR3 end; the end is taken from the germline J gene. The sample has other DNA sequences that encode this CDR3 too. The J gene is TRBJ2-3, the V gene TRBV1, with TRBD2 as a possible D gene (6 bases). Trimming stripped 2 bases from V and 0 bases from J, with 9 bases between. The CDR3 runs to 15 residues. Germline V gene lookup returns CDR1 NSQYPW and CDR2 LRSPGD (reference sequence). The CDR3 spells CTCSASGTSAETLYF. The DNA read from the CDR3 is TGCACCTGCAGTGCATCAGGGACTAGTGCAGAA.

This clone was detected only a few times. Mouse germline and gene names are used. The DNA read from the CDR3 is TGTGCTAGCAGTCCCGGACAGAAAAATAACCAAGAC. This translates into CASSPGQKNNQD. The full CDR3 is CASSPGQKNNQDTQYF. The chain links TRBV17 to TRBJ2-5; TRBD1 is a possible D gene (6 bases). The read comes to an end 4 residues before the CDR3 does, leaving the germline J gene to fill in the end. This CDR3 has 16 amino acids. The V gene's germline CDR1 is MNHDT and CDR2 YYDKIL. Trimming took 5 bases from V and 0 from J, leaving 15 bases between them.

This clone showed up many times. Germline and genes here are mouse. The DNA ends 4 residues before the CDR3 does, and the rest of the CDR3 is filled in from the germline J gene. The chain links TRBV5 to TRBJ2-5; 12 nucleotides match TRBD2. CDR3 length: 17 residues. Per germline, CDR1 LGHNA and CDR2 YNLKQL (reference sequence). The J segment lost 3 bases and the V segment lost 4 bases, leaving 8 bases of the junction unmatched. The part of the CDR3 DNA that was read is TGTGCCAGCAGCCCCGACTGGGGGGGCGTTAGGCAAGAC. Protein sequence: CASSPDWGGVRQD. The full CDR3 protein is CASSPDWGGVRQDTQYF.

Remarks on this clone: Gene and germline names: mouse. Read data end 4 residues before the CDR3 end; the end is taken from the germline J gene. The rearrangement links TRBV19 to TRBJ2-4; 12 positions agree with TRBD2. CDR1 is FNHDT and CDR2 is SITEND in the germline V gene (reference sequence). CDR3 length: 15 residues. V lost 5 bases, J lost 1 base, and 2 bases stayed unmatched. The CDR3 here is CASSRTGGGQNTLYF. The DNA read from the CDR3 is TGTGCCAGCAGCAGGACTGGGGGGGGTCAAAAC. Drawing the rest from reference TRBV19 and TRBJ2-4, the complete variable domain is GGIITQTPKFLIGQEGQKLTLKCQQNFNHDTMYWYRQDSGKGLRLIYYSITENDLQKGDLSEGYDASREKKSSFSLTVTSAQKNEMAVFLCASSRTGGGQNTLYFGAGTRLSVL.

About this clone itself: A much larger clone sits a single nucleotide away, making a read error possible. Gene names refer to mouse genes. The read comes to an end 4 residues before the CDR3 does, leaving the germline J gene to fill in the end. This chain connects TRBV13-1 to TRBJ1-1, with TRBD1 identical over 8 bases. The CDR3 contains 14 residues. Germline V lookup: CDR1 NSHNY, CDR2 SYGAGN. The V segment lost 6 bases and the J segment 0 bases; nucleotides outside the gene matches: 4. CDR3 amino acids: CASTPGQANTEVFF. Incomplete CDR3 DNA: TGTGCCAGCACCCCGGGACAGGCAAACACA.

A note on this clone: These gene names are mouse names. Sequencing ends 4 residues short of the CDR3 end; the germline J gene provides the rest. This same CDR3 is encoded by further DNA sequences in the sample. The chain joins TRBV31 to TRBJ2-1; 7 bases line up with TRBD2. In germline, CDR1 is GKSSPN, CDR2 SITVG. J gave up 0 bases and V 0 bases, and 5 bases lay outside the gene matches. This CDR3 is built from 16 residues. The DNA read from the CDR3 is TGTGCCTGGAGTCTAGGATTGGGGGGTAACTATGCT. This sequence encodes CAWSLGLGGNYA. The whole CDR3 reads CAWSLGLGGNYAEQFF.

In regard to this clone: Here the gene names and germline are mouse. The CDR3 goes on 4 residues after the read ends, and that part is filled in from the germline J gene. V gene TRBV19 combines with J gene TRBJ1-2; no definite D call. Per the germline V gene, CDR1 is FNHDT and CDR2 is SITEND (reference sequence). This CDR3 has 11 residues. Between the trimmed V and J ends, which lost 4 bases and 3 bases, there was a span of 4 bases. CDR3 DNA (partial): TGTGCCAGCAGTCTCCACTCC. Translated, it gives CASSLHS. The entire CDR3 protein is CASSLHSDYTF.

Of note for this clone: Germline and genes: mouse. The DNA ends 4 residues before the CDR3 does, and the rest of the CDR3 is filled in from the germline J gene. The sample contains more than one DNA sequence encoding this CDR3. J is TRBJ2-5 and V is TRBV14, with TRBD2 matching over 10 bases. The CDR3 spans 14 residues. The germline V gene has CDR1 SGHDT and CDR2 FRDEAV. The CDR3 here is CASSPTGGRDTQYF. Partial CDR3 DNA: TGTGCCAGCAGCCCGACTGGGGGGAGGGAC.

A remark on this clone: Genes and germline come from the mouse. Coverage ceases 4 residues before the CDR3 finishes, and the germline J gene fills in the end. The rearrangement links TRBV1 to TRBJ2-7; 7 nucleotides agree with TRBD2. Germline trimming cut 3 bases from V and 3 bases from J; bases unmatched to any gene: 5. Looked up from germline, CDR1 is NSQYPW and CDR2 is LRSPGD (reference sequence). The CDR3 has 14 residues. The sequenced CDR3 bases are TGCACCTGCAGTGCTTGGGGGGAAGGCTAT. It encodes CTCSAWGEGY. The entire CDR3 protein reads CTCSAWGEGYEQYF.

To note about this clone: Gene names denote mouse genes. Sequencing ends 4 residues short of the CDR3 end; the germline J gene provides the rest. The V gene is TRBV14, the J gene TRBJ2-4; D may be TRBD2 (6 bases). The CDR3 sequence is 15 residues long. CDR1 and CDR2 from the germline V gene are SGHDT and FRDEAV. V was cut by 3 bases and J by 0 bases, with 11 bases left in between. CDR3 bases read: TGTGCCAGCAGTTCAGACTGGTCTAGTCAAAAC. Translating gives CASSSDWSSQN. The whole CDR3 region reads CASSSDWSSQNTLYF.

This clone has more than one count but fewer than ten. Mouse gene names and germline throughout. The CDR3 goes on 4 residues after the read ends, and that part is filled in from the germline J gene. This chain joins TRBV19 and TRBJ1-1; 7 bases are shared with TRBD1. The CDR3 is made up of 14 amino acids. V gave up 2 bases and J gave up 3 bases; unmatched junction bases: 4. Germline loops: CDR1 FNHDT, CDR2 SITEND (reference sequence). CDR3 bases read: TGTGCCAGCAGTATCCCCAGGGGGGACACA. Encoded protein: CASSIPRGDT. The full CDR3 sequence reads CASSIPRGDTEVFF.

Regarding this clone: Genes and germline are mouse. The observed sequence ends 4 residues before the CDR3 terminus, with the missing tail filled in from the germline J gene. The chain recombines TRBV1 with TRBJ2-1, with 8 bases lining up with TRBD1. The trim removed 0 bases at V and 6 bases at J, leaving 7 bases unmatched. The CDR3 has 16 residues. Germline assignment: CDR1 NSQYPW and CDR2 LRSPGD (reference sequence). The DNA read from the CDR3 is TGCACCTGCAGTGCAGAACCAGGGGGCGAAGGTGCT. Translated, it gives CTCSAEPGGEGA. The CDR3 reads in full as CTCSAEPGGEGAEQFF. Full variable domain (remainder filled in from reference TRBV1 and TRBJ2-1): VTLLEQNPRWRLVPRGQAVNLRCILKNSQYPWMSWYQQDLQKQLQWLFTLRSPGDKEVKSLPGADYLATRVTDTELRLQVANMSQGRTLYCTCSAEPGGEGAEQFFGPGTRLTVL.

A few counts support this clone. Each gene name is a mouse one. The CDR3 end lies 4 residues beyond the end of the read and is filled in from the germline J gene. The V and J genes are TRBV19 and TRBJ2-5, with 8 bases fitting TRBD2. Germline V gene lookup returns CDR1 FNHDT and CDR2 SITEND (reference sequence). V was pared by 1 base and J by 2 bases, with 6 bases of the junction left unmatched. The CDR3 is made up of 16 amino acids. CDR3 sequence: CASSIRGGAGQDTQYF. Partial CDR3 DNA: TGTGCCAGCAGTATAAGGGGGGGGGCTGGCCAAGAC.

About this clone: Mouse germline and gene names are used. The read ends 4 residues before the CDR3 terminus; that terminus is restored from the germline J gene. The V gene is TRBV31, the J gene TRBJ2-1; 7 nucleotides line up with TRBD1. Germline V gene sequence: CDR1 GKSSPN, CDR2 SITVG. This CDR3 has 12 residues. CDR3 DNA (partial): TGTGCCTGGAGTCAACAGGGGGCT. Residues: CAWSQQGA. The complete CDR3 sequence is CAWSQQGAEQFF.

The sample holds a few counts of this clone. Gene names denote mouse genes. With the read ending 4 residues before the CDR3 end, the germline J gene is used to fill in that end. The genes are TRBV31 and TRBJ2-1; tentative D call: TRBD1 (6 bases). The CDR3 has 13 amino acids. V lost 5 bases and J lost 3, with 11 bases in between. Germline CDR1 reads GKSSPN; CDR2 reads SITVG. The part of the CDR3 DNA that was read is TGTGCCTGGGTCAGGGGAGGCTATGCT. It specifies CAWVRGGYA. The whole CDR3 protein is CAWVRGGYAEQFF.

Of note for this clone: Gene names are mouse gene names. The CDR3 reads CASNPGQGGAETLYF. The part of the CDR3 DNA that was read is TGTGCCAGCAACCCGGGACAGGGAGGTGCAGAA. V and J are TRBV13-3 and TRBJ2-3; 9 bases are a match to TRBD1. The CDR3 end lies 4 residues beyond the end of the read and is filled in from the germline J gene. Per germline, CDR1 NNHDY and CDR2 SYVADS. V dropped 6 bases and J dropped 1; count of bases not matched to a gene: 6. The CDR3 runs 15 residues.

This clone was detected a few times. A much larger clone sits a single nucleotide away, making a read error possible. Mouse gene names apply. From the germline J gene comes the end of the CDR3, since the read stops 4 residues before it. The same CDR3 arises from other DNA sequences in this sample as well. This chain joins TRBV1 and TRBJ1-2; unclear D gene. Trimming stripped 0 bases from V and 2 bases from J, with 4 bases between. Germline CDR1 reads NSQYPW; CDR2 reads LRSPGD (reference sequence). CDR3 length: 13 amino acids. CDR3 amino acids: CTCSAEQNSDYTF. The sequenced CDR3 bases are TGCACCTGCAGTGCAGAACAGAACTCC.

Remarks on this clone: Gene names and germline match the mouse. The read gets to within 4 residues of the CDR3 end, and the germline J gene fills in the rest. The chain couples TRBV13-1 to TRBJ2-7; TRBD1 agrees at 8 bases. Germline assignment: CDR1 NSHNY and CDR2 SYGAGN. V shed 6 bases and J 0 bases; nucleotides not matched to a gene: 8. This CDR3 region has 15 residues. Here the CDR3 reads CASTSGQGSSYEQYF. The part of the CDR3 DNA that was read is TGTGCCAGCACCTCCGGACAGGGAAGCTCCTAT.

A word on this clone: All gene names here are mouse names. Other nucleotide sequences in the sample specify the same CDR3. The sequenced part of the CDR3 DNA is TGTGCCAGCGGTGATGCAAGGGACAGGGGGCGTGCT. Translated, it gives CASGDARDRGRA. The entire CDR3 reads CASGDARDRGRAEQFF. The V and J genes are TRBV13-2 and TRBJ2-1, with 12 nucleotides matching TRBD1. The CDR3 goes on 4 residues after the read ends, and that part is filled in from the germline J gene. Germline loops: CDR1 NNHNN, CDR2 SYGAGS (reference sequence). Trimming cost V 0 bases and J 6 bases; bases outside gene matches: 4. The CDR3 consists of 16 residues.

This clone was seen a few times. Germline and genes here are mouse. The DNA ends 4 residues before the CDR3 does, and the rest of the CDR3 is filled in from the germline J gene. The chain combines TRBV19 with TRBJ1-2, with 8 bases lining up with TRBD1. CDR1 is FNHDT, CDR2 SITEND, per germline (reference sequence). There are 15 residues in the CDR3. The trim removed 4 bases at V and 0 bases at J, leaving 5 bases unmatched. CDR3 sequence: CASSPGTGPNSDYTF. The sequenced part of the CDR3 DNA is TGTGCCAGCAGTCCAGGGACAGGCCCAAACTCC.

This clone was seen only a few times. Genes and germline come from the mouse. The read comes to an end 4 residues before the CDR3 does, leaving the germline J gene to fill in the end. The same CDR3 arises from other DNA sequences in this sample as well. The chain is built from TRBV13-3 and TRBJ2-3; 9 bases align to TRBD2. CDR1 NNHDY and CDR2 SYVADS come from the germline V gene. The length of the CDR3 is 15 residues. The V gene end was trimmed by 3 bases and the J gene end by 0 bases; junction bases not matched to a gene: 2. The CDR3 loop is CASSVLGGSAETLYF. The DNA read from the CDR3 is TGTGCCAGCAGTGTGCTGGGGGGGAGTGCAGAA.

This clone came up a few times. Mouse names are used for the genes. The missing CDR3 end, 4 residues past where the read stops, is filled in from the germline J gene. This sample includes further DNA sequences coding for the same CDR3. The V call is TRBV13-1, the J call TRBJ2-4, with no clear D. The germline V and J ends were trimmed by 4 bases and 0 bases, with 3 bases remaining between them. The CDR3 loop spans 12 amino acids. The germline gives CDR1 NSHNY, CDR2 SYGAGN. The DNA read from the CDR3 is TGTGCCAGCAGTCCAAGTCAAAAC. Translation gives CASSPSQN. The full CDR3 protein is CASSPSQNTLYF.

This clone was detected a few times. Gene names are mouse gene names. The read finishes 4 residues shy of the CDR3 end, and the germline J gene is used to complete it. The chain is built from TRBV13-1 and TRBJ1-1, with D possibly matching TRBD1 (6 bases). V was pared by 3 bases and J by 0 bases, with 9 bases between. Germline lookup yields CDR1 NSHNY and CDR2 SYGAGN. This CDR3 contains 14 residues. The CDR3 protein is CASSADRSNTEVFF. CDR3 DNA, as far as it was read: TGTGCCAGCAGTGCTGACAGGTCAAACACA.

This clone was counted between two and nine times. Genes and germline are mouse. With the read ending 4 residues before the CDR3 end, the germline J gene is used to fill in that end. This rearrangement joins TRBV13-2 to TRBJ2-2, with TRBD2 identical over 9 bases. The CDR3 runs to 16 residues. V was pared by 3 bases and J by 1 base, with 4 bases of the junction left unmatched. The germline V gene encodes CDR1 NNHNN and CDR2 SYGAGS (reference sequence). CDR3 DNA, as far as it was read: TGTGCCAGCGGTGTCCGCTGGGGGGGAAACACCGGG. This encodes CASGVRWGGNTG. In full, the CDR3 is CASGVRWGGNTGQLYF.

For this clone: Any gene name here is a mouse gene name. With the read ending 4 residues before the CDR3 end, the germline J gene is used to fill in that end. The V and J genes are TRBV19 and TRBJ2-1; tentative D call: TRBD1 (6 bases). Germline-derived CDR1 and CDR2 are FNHDT and SITEND (reference sequence). V shed 1 base and J shed 5 bases, with 13 bases lying between them. This CDR3 spans 15 amino acids. The part of the CDR3 DNA that was read is TGTGCCAGCAGTATAAGCCCAGGGGTGAATGCT. Translation gives CASSISPGVNA. The whole CDR3 protein reads CASSISPGVNAEQFF.

The sample holds a few counts of this clone. Gene labels here are mouse ones. The read stops 4 residues short of the end of the CDR3; the missing end is completed from the germline J gene. The chain recombines TRBV5 with TRBJ2-3, with 7 bases aligning to TRBD2. Germline assignment: CDR1 LGHNA and CDR2 YNLKQL (reference sequence). The V gene end was trimmed by 0 bases and the J gene end by 2 bases; junction bases not matched to a gene: 8. This CDR3 spans 17 amino acids. CDR3 protein: CASSQDRGGWDAETLYF. CDR3 DNA (partial): TGTGCCAGCAGCCAAGATCGGGGGGGGTGGGATGCAGAA.

This clone turned up a few times. Possible read error: a much larger clone is one base away. The genes and germline here are from mouse. From the germline J gene comes the end of the CDR3, since the read stops 4 residues before it. The gene calls are TRBV4 and TRBJ1-2, with D hard to call. In germline, CDR1 is LGHDT, CDR2 YNNKQL (reference sequence). V was shortened by 5 bases and J by 0 bases, with 7 bases between the two germline ends. The CDR3 has 13 amino acids. CDR3 DNA, as far as it was read: TGTGCCAGCAGCCCGACAACAAACTCC. Its translation is CASSPTTNS. The full CDR3 reads CASSPTTNSDYTF.